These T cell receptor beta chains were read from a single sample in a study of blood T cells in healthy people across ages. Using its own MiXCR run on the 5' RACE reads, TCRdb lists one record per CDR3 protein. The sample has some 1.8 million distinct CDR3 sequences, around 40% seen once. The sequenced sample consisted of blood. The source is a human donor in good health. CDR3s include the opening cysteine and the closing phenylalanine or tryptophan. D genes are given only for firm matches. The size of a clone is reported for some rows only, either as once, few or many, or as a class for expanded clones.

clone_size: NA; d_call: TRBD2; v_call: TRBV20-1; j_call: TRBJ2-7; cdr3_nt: TGCAGTGCTAGAGATCGGCCGGGACTAACAACCTACGAGCAGTACTTC; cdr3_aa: CSARDRPGLTTYEQYF
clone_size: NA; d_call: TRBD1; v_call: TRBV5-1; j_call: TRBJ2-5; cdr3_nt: TGCGCCAGCAGCGGGTCGGGGACAGTCGAGACCCAGTACTTC; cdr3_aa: CASSGSGTVETQYF
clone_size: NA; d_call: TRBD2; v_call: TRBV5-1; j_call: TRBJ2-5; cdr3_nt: TGCGCCAGCAGGCTGACTAGCGGGGTGGAGACCCAGTACTTC; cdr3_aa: CASRLTSGVETQYF
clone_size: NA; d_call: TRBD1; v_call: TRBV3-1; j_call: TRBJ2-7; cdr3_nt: TGTGCCAGCAGCCAAGTGGGGACAGCCTACCAAAGAGAATACAAGCAGTACTTC; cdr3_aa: CASSQVGTAYQREYKQYF
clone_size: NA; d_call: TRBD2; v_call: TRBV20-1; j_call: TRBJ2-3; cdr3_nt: TGCAGTGCTAGAGGGGCTAGCGGCCGTCCCACAGATACGCAGTATTTT; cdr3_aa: CSARGASGRPTDTQYF
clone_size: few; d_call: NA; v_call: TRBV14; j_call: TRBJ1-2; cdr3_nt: TGTGCCAGCAGCCAACACCACCGGGATCCCTATGGCTACACCTTC; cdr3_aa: CASSQHHRDPYGYTF
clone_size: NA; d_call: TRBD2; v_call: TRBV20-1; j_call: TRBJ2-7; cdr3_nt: TGTAGTGCTAGAGTCGTGGTGGCTAGCGGGGGCTACGAGCAGTACTTC; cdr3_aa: CSARVVVASGGYEQYF
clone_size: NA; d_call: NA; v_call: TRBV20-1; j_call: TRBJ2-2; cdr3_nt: TGCAGTGCTAGAACTCGAGTAGGAGCCGGGGAGCTGTTTTTT; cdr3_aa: CSARTRVGAGELFF
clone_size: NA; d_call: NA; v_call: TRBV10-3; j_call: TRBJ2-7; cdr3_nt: TGTGCCATCAGGCAGGGGCATGAGTACGAGCAGTACTTC; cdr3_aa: CAIRQGHEYEQYF
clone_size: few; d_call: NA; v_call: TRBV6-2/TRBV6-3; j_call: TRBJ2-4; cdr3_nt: TGTGCCAGCAGTTACTCAGGGGGAGGAGACATTCAGTACTTC; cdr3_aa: CASSYSGGGDIQYF
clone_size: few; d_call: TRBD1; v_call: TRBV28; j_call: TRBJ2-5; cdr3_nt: TGTGCCAGCAGTCCAACTTTTCACAGGGGGAAAATACAAGAGACCCAGTACTTC; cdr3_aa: CASSPTFHRGKIQETQYF
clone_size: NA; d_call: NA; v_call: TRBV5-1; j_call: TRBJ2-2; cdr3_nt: TGCGCCAGCGGGATGGGGAGCACCGGGGAGCTGTTTTTT; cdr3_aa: CASGMGSTGELFF
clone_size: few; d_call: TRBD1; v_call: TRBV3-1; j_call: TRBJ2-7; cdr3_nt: TGTGCCAGCAGCCAAGACGGGACAGGGTACTACGAGCAGTACTTC; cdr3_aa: CASSQDGTGYYEQYF
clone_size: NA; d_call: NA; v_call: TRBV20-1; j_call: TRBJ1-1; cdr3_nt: TGCAGTGCTAGAATAATGAACACTGAAGCTTTCTTT; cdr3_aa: CSARIMNTEAFF
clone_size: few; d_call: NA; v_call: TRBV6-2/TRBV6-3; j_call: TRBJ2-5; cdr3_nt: TGTGCCAGCAGTTACATTCCAAGACAAGAGACCCAGTACTTC; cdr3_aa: CASSYIPRQETQYF
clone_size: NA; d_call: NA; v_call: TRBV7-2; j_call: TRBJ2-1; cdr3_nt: TGTGCCAGCAGTCGACAAGAAGCCTCCTACAATGAGCAGTTCTTC; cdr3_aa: CASSRQEASYNEQFF
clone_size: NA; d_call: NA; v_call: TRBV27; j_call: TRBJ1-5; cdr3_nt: TGTGCCAGCAGCCCGATAGGGCAGGACAATCAGCCCCAGCATTTT; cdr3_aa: CASSPIGQDNQPQHF
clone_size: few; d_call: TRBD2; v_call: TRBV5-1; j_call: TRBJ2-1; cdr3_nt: TGCGCCAGCAGCTATCTAGGACTAGCGGGGTACAATGAGCAGTTCTTC; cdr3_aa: CASSYLGLAGYNEQFF
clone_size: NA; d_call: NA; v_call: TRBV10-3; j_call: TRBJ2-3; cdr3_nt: TGTGCCATCAGTGAAGGGTTTATTGCAGATACGCAGTATTTT; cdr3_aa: CAISEGFIADTQYF
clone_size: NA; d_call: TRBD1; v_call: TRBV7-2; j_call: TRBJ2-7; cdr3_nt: TGTGCCAGCAGCTCCCCTCGACAGGGGTGGGCAGGTTACGAGCAGTACTTC; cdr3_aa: CASSSPRQGWAGYEQYF
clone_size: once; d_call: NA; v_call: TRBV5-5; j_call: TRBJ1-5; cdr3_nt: TGTGCCAGCGAGGGGGATCCCAGCAATCAGCCCCAGCATTTT; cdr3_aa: CASEGDPSNQPQHF
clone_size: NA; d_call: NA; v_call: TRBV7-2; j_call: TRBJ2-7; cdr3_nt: TGTGCCAGCAGCTACTTCGATGACCAATACGAGCAGTACTTC; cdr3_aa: CASSYFDDQYEQYF
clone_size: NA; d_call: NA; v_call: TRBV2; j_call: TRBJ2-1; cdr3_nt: TGTGCCAGCAGTGTGACCAGGGAAGGTGAGCAGTTCTTC; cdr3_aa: CASSVTREGEQFF
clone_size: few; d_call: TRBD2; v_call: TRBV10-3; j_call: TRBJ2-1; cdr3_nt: TGTGCCATCAGTGAGTCACGAGCGGGGTCTTATGAGCAGTTCTTC; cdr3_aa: CAISESRAGSYEQFF
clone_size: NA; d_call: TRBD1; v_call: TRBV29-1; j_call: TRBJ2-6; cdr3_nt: TGCAGCGTCGGGACTACAGGGGGCAGGGGGGCCAACGTCCTGACTTTC; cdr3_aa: CSVGTTGGRGANVLTF
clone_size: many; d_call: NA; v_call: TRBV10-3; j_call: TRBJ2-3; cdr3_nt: TGTGCCACTTATGAGGACACCAGCCCAGATACGCAGTATTTT; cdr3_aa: CATYEDTSPDTQYF
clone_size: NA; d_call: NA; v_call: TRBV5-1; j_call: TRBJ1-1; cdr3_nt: TGCGCCAGCAGACCCTCAGGTATGAACACTGAAGCTTTCTTT; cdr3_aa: CASRPSGMNTEAFF
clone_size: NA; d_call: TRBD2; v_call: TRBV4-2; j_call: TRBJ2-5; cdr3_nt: TGTGCCAGCAGCCTTGGTAGCGGGGCGTCGCAAGAGACCCAGTACTTC; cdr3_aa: CASSLGSGASQETQYF
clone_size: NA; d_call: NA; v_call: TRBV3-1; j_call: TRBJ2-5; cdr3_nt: TGTGCCAGCAGCCACCGCGACAGGCGACAATACCAAGAGACCCAGTACTTC; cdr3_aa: CASSHRDRRQYQETQYF
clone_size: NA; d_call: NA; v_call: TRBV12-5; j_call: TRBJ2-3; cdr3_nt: TGTGCTAGTGGTTTGGGGAACTTGGGGGGCACAGATACGCAGTATTTT; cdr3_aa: CASGLGNLGGTDTQYF
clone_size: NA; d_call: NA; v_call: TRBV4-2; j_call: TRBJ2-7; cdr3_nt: TGTGCCAGCAGCCAAGAACGACATTCCTACGAGCAGTACTTC; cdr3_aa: CASSQERHSYEQYF
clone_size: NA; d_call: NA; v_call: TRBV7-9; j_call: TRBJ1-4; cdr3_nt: TGTGCCAGCAGCTCCGGACTTCTACCTAATGAAAAACTGTTTTTT; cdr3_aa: CASSSGLLPNEKLFF
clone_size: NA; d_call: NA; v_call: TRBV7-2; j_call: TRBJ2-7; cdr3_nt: TGTGCCAGCAGCTTATACCTGCCCTACGAGCAGTACTTC; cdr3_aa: CASSLYLPYEQYF
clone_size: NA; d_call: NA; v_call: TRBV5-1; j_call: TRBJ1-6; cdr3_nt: TGCGCCAGCAGCTTGGCCGAAGTAGCTTATAATTCACCCCTCCACTTT; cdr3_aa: CASSLAEVAYNSPLHF
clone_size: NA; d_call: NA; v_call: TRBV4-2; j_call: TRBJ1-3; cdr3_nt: TGTGCCAGCAGCCAAGTTGTAGCGGGGTTCTCTGGAAACACCATATATTTT; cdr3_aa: CASSQVVAGFSGNTIYF
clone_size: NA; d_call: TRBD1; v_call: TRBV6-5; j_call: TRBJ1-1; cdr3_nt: TGTGCCAGCAGTTCCGACCGGACAGGGGGTAGACAAGCTTTCTTT; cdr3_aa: CASSSDRTGGRQAFF